Detailed here is one T cell receptor beta chain. The sample belongs to a study of T cells in tumors after PD-1 blockade. The protocol was immunoSEQ multiplex PCR, while the TCRdb copy is restricted to in-frame clones and leaves out a portion. Among about 8,200 clones, 55% to 65% were seen once, and the ten largest hold about 12%. Stated time point: second of two post-therapy site-matched biopsies about two months apart. The same primary tumor site was biopsied both before and after PD-1 blockade. Sequencing was performed on tumor tissue, taken after anti-PD-1 treatment. This receptor was identified in a human donor with basal cell carcinoma.

Written as DNA, the CDR3 is TGTGCCAGCAGTATCCAGCGGGGGGGCCGCGTATATCAGTTCTTC. It specifies CASSIQRGGRVYQFF. V is TRBV27 and J is TRBJ2-1; the match to TRBD2 covers 10 bases. V trimming: 5 bases; J trimming: 13 bases; junction bases outside the gene matches: 14. The CDR3 runs to 15 residues. From germline, CDR1 is MNHEY and CDR2 SMNVEV (reference sequence).